This T cell receptor beta chain was identified during a study of beta chain features in type 1 diabetes. Overall study: The number of sorted cells examined across all samples was 107,917,701.

General study findings and limits: Within each of all four CD4+ subsets, Type 1 diabetes patients had TCRB CDR3s that were moderately but significantly shorter. Diminished insertions and augmented deletions at VDJ junctions characterized type 1 diabetes patients.

The isolated RNA, all of it, was reverse transcribed, so expressed TCRB transcripts were what got sequenced. TCRdb's copy holds only in-frame clones and misses some; the assay was immunoSEQ multiplex PCR. The sample records 250,000 to 300,000 clones, approximately 24% being singletons. A word on this clone: The antigen remains undetermined.

Germline V gives CDR1 SGHRS, CDR2 YFSETQ. J was trimmed by 4 bases and V by 0 bases; bases with no gene match: 7. This CDR3 is built from 16 residues. The chain employs TRBV5-1 and TRBJ2-3, with 8 bases aligning to TRBD2. The sample taken for sequencing was naive CD4+ T cells from blood. The origin of this receptor is a woman aged 25-40 years with type 1 diabetes. The CDR3 nucleotides read TGCGCCAGCAGCTTGGCCAGCGGGAGAGTTTCAGATACGCAGTATTTT. It encodes CASSLASGRVSDTQYF.